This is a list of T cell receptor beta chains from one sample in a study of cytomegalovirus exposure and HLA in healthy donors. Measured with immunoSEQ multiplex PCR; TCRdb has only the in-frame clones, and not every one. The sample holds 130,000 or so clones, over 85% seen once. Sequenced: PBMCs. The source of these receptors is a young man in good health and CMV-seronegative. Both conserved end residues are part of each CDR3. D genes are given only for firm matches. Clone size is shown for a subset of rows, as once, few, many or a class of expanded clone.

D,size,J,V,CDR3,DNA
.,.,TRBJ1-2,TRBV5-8,CASSQEGRWGYTF,TGTGCCAGCAGCCAGGAGGGGCGATGGGGCTACACCTTC
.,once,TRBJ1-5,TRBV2,CASRPYGLAQPQHF,TGTGCCAGCAGACCCTATGGACTCGCTCAGCCCCAGCATTTT
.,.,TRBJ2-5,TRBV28,CASSSVALETQYF,TGTGCCAGCAGTTCCGTAGCTCTCGAGACCCAGTACTTC
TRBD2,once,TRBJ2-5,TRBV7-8,CASRGTRGETQYF,TGTGCCAGCAGGGGGACTAGGGGAGAGACCCAGTACTTC
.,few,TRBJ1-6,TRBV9,CASSGDWNSPLHF,TGTGCCAGCAGCGGGGACTGGAATTCACCCCTCCACTTT
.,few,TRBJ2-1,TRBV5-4,CASSLGGAGAPYNEQFF,TGTGCCAGCAGCCTGGGGGGCGCGGGGGCCCCCTACAATGAGCAGTTCTTC
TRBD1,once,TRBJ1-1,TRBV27,CASSITGASTEAFF,TGTGCCAGCAGTATAACAGGGGCGAGCACTGAAGCTTTCTTT
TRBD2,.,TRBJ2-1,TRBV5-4,CASRPAGGLRVRTEQFF,TGTGCCAGCAGACCCGCGGGGGGGCTAAGGGTCCGGACGGAGCAGTTCTTC
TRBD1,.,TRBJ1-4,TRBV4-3,CASSPGQGTNEKLFF,TGCGCCAGCAGCCCGGGACAGGGGACTAATGAAAAACTGTTTTTT
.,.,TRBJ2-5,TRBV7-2,CASSLAKEFEIQETQYF,TGTGCCAGCAGCTTAGCGAAGGAGTTCGAGATACAAGAGACCCAGTACTTC
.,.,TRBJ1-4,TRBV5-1,CASSRGGASLNEKLFF,TGCGCCAGCAGCCGAGGGGGGGCCTCACTTAATGAAAAACTGTTTTTT
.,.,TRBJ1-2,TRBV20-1,CSAEMSSGYTF,TGCAGTGCCGAGATGTCTTCTGGCTACACCTTC
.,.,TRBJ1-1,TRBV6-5,CASSIQGNTEAFF,TGTGCCAGCAGTATACAGGGGAACACTGAAGCTTTCTTT
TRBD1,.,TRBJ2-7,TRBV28,CASSFPSSRRGHYEQYF,TGTGCCAGCAGTTTCCCCTCGTCCCGCAGGGGGCACTACGAGCAGTACTTC
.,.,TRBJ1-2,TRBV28,CATQGGEGHPYGYTF,TGTGCCACTCAAGGGGGGGAGGGGCATCCCTATGGCTACACCTTC
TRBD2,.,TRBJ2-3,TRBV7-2,CASSLSSSGGAVDTQYF,TGTGCCAGCAGCTTAAGCTCTAGCGGGGGGGCCGTAGATACGCAGTATTTT
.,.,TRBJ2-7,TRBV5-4,CASSLGSHSSYEQYF,TGTGCCAGCAGTTTAGGTTCTCACAGCTCCTACGAGCAGTACTTC
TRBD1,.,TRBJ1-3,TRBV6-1,CASSERQGIGNTIYF,TGTGCCAGCAGTGAACGACAGGGGATAGGAAACACCATATATTTT
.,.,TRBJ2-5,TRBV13,CASSLGGGRPWKTQYF,TGTGCCAGCAGCTTAGGCGGGGGACGGCCGTGGAAGACCCAGTACTTC
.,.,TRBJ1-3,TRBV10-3,CAIYSGRGTGNTIYF,TGTGCCATCTACTCTGGGAGGGGCACTGGAAACACCATATATTTT
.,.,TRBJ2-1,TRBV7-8,CASSLGWQGYNEQFF,TGTGCCAGCAGCTTAGGCTGGCAGGGGTACAATGAGCAGTTCTTC
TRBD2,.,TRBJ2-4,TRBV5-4,CASSYTSGGAIAKNIQYF,TGTGCCAGCAGCTATACTAGCGGGGGGGCAATAGCCAAAAACATTCAGTACTTC
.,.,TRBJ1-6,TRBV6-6,CASIRGYNSPLHF,TGTGCCAGCATCCGAGGTTATAATTCACCCCTCCACTTT
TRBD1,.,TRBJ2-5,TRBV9,CASSPGRDREGGGQETQYF,TGTGCCAGCAGCCCCGGAAGGGACAGGGAAGGTGGAGGGCAAGAGACCCAGTACTTC
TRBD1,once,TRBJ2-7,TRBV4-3,CASSHRTGDTYEQYF,TGCGCCAGCAGCCACCGGACAGGCGATACCTACGAGCAGTACTTC
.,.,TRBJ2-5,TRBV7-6,CASSSRQGPQETQYF,TGTGCCAGCAGTTCCCGGCAGGGCCCCCAAGAGACCCAGTACTTC
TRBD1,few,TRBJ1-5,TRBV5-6,CASSYGQGGQPQHF,TGTGCCAGCAGCTATGGACAGGGAGGTCAGCCCCAGCATTTT
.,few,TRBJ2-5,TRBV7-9,CASSLGLEETQYF,TGTGCCAGCAGCTTAGGTCTGGAGGAGACCCAGTACTTC
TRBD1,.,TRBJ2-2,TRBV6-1,CATGQGITGELFF,TGTGCCACCGGACAGGGAATCACCGGGGAGCTGTTTTTT
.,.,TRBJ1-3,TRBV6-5,CASSYAGSSGNTIYF,TGTGCCAGCAGTTACGCTGGGAGCTCTGGAAACACCATATATTTT